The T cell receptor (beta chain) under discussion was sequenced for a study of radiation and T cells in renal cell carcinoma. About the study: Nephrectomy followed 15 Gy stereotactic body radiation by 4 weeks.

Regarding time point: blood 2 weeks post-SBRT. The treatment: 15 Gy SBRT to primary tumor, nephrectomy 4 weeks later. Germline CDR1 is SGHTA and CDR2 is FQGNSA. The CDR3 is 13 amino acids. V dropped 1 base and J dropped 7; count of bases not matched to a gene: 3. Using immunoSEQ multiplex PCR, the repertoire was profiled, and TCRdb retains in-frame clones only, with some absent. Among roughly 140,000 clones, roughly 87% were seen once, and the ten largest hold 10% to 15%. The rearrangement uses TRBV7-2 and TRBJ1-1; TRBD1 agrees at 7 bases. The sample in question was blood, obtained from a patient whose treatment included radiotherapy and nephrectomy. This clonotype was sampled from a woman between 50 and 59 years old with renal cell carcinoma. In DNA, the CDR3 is TGTGCCAGCAGCTTAGTGGGACAGAGTGAAGCTTTCTTT. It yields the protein CASSLVGQSEAFF.